The clone carrying this T cell receptor beta chain has more than one count but fewer than ten. Using a J-beta primer mix together with a sample-barcoded 5' primer, a second PCR was run for roughly 7 to 11 cycles. TCRdb re-analysed the 5' RACE reads in MiXCR, keeping a single row per CDR3 protein. Of 550,000 to 650,000 distinct CDR3 sequences in the sample, about 29% were seen once. The germline V gene encodes CDR1 SGHVS and CDR2 FNYEAQ. The CDR3 extends over 15 amino acids. Deletions cut 5 bases from V and 10 bases from J, with 22 bases between. Donor samples were obtained from healthy Caucasian individuals from Russia, aged about 6 to 95. They isolated at least 6.5 million PBMCs from each sample. The data were taken from a study of blood T cells in healthy people across ages. Another study also made use of these data, one on T cells of mothers and their children. That publication notes: A few healthy Caucasian mothers served as donors, and their six children did as well.

V is TRBV7-6 and J is TRBJ2-3; possibly TRBD2 for D (7 bases). The TCR was taken from a boy between 2 and 10 years old in good health. The sequenced sample consisted of blood. CDR3 protein: CASSPSHRGAGAQYF. The CDR3 DNA reads as TGTGCCAGCAGCCCCAGCCACCGGGGGGCCGGCGCGCAGTATTTT.